The sample holds many counts of the clone carrying this T cell receptor beta chain. Antigen unknown. The TCR library protocol was used to attach unique molecular identifiers. These identifiers were attached to individual cDNA molecules. TCRdb called the 5' RACE reads again in MiXCR, with one record for every CDR3 protein. The sample includes about 55,000 distinct CDR3 sequences, 5.5% to 8.5% of them seen just once. The CDR3 loop spans 15 amino acids. Germline values: CDR1 MNHEY, CDR2 SVGEGT. V was clipped by 2 bases and J by 7 bases, with 18 bases between them. The data belong to a study of early T cells in non-severe SARS-CoV-2 infection. On the study more broadly: The sequenced material was bulk RNA from unsorted whole blood, and its chains were unpaired. Findings and limits, study-wide: Anti-spike CD8 responses were favored in VDJdb matching, and private and CD4 specificities were missed.

The chain joins TRBV6-2 or TRBV6-3 to TRBJ2-7; perhaps TRBD1 as D (7 bases). The material was whole blood, obtained at baseline. This receptor was identified in an adult who was a healthcare worker with PCR-confirmed SARS-CoV-2 infection or an uninfected control (not recorded which). As DNA, the CDR3 is TGTGCCAGCAGTTACGGCCCAGGGGGGAGATGGGAGCAGTACTTC. This encodes CASSYGPGGRWEQYF.